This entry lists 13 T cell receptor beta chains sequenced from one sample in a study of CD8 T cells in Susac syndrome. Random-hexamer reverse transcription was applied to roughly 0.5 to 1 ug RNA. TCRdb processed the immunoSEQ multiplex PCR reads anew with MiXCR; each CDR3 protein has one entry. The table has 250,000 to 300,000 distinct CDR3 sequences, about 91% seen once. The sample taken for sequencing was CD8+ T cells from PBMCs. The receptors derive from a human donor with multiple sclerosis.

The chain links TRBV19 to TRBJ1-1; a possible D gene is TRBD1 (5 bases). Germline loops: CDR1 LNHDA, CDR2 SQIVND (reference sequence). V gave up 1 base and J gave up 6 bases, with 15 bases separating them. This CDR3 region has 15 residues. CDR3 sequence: CASSIVGPGWAEAFF. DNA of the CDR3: TGTGCCAGTAGTATAGTCGGACCAGGGTGGGCTGAAGCTTTCTTT.

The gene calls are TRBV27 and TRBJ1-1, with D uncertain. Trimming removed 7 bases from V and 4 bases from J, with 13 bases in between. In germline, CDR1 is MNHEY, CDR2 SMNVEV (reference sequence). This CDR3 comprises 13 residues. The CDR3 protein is CASTATISTEAFF. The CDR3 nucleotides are TGTGCCAGCACCGCGACAATCAGCACTGAAGCTTTCTTT.

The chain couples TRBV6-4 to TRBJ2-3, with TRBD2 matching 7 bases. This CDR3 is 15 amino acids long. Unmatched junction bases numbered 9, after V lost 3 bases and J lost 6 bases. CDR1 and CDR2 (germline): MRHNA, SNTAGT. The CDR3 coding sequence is TGTGCCAGCAGTGAAACAGCGGGGACCGTCGATACGCAGTATTTT. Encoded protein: CASSETAGTVDTQYF.

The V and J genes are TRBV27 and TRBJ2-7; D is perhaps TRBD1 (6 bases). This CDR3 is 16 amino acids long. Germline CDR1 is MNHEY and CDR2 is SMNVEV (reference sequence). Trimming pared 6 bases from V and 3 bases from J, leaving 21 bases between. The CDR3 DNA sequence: TGTGCCAGCAGACCTAACCCTCCGGGACACGTCTACGAGCAGTACTTC. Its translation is CASRPNPPGHVYEQYF.

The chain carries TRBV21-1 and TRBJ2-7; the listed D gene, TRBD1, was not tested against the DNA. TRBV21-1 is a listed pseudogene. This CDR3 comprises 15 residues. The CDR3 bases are TGTGCCAGCAGAGTCTTAGACAGTGGGGGTTCCGGGCATCTCTTC. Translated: CASRVLDSGGSGHLF.

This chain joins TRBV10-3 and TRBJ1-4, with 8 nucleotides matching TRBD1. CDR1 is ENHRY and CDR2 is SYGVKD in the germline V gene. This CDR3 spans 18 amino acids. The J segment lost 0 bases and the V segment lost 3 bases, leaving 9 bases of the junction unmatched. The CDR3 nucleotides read TGTGCCATCAGTGATGCTGGGACAGGATATGCAACTAATGAAAAACTGTTTTTT. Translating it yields CAISDAGTGYATNEKLFF.

The CDR3 coding sequence is TGTGCCTGGAGTGTACACAGCGGGAGGGAGAATGAGCAGTTCTTC. Amino acid sequence: CAWSVHSGRENEQFF. The chain couples TRBV30 to TRBJ2-1; TRBD2 matches at 10 bases. Germline trimming cut 0 bases from V and 7 bases from J; bases unmatched to any gene: 6. Per the germline V gene, CDR1 is GTSNPN and CDR2 is SVGIG (reference sequence). This CDR3 is built from 15 residues.

CDR3 loop: CASSVSDGEHNEQFF. The CDR3 coding sequence is TGTGCCAGCAGTGTTTCGGACGGAGAACACAATGAGCAGTTCTTC. V usage is TRBV6-4 and J usage is TRBJ2-1; no definite D call. CDR3 length: 15 amino acids. V was shortened by 4 bases and J by 5 bases, with 15 bases between the two germline ends. Germline values: CDR1 MRHNA, CDR2 SNTAGT.

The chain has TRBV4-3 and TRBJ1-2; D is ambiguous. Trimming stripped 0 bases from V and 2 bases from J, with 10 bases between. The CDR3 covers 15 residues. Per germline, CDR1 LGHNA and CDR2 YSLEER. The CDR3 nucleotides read TGCGCCAGCAGCCAAGATCTACGAGGGAACTATGGCTACACCTTC. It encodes CASSQDLRGNYGYTF.

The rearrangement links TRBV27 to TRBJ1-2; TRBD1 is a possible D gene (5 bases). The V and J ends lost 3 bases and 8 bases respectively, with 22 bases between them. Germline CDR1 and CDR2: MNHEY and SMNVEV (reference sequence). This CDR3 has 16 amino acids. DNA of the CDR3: TGTGCCAGCAGTTTCCTGATCAGGCCCAACAGGTTGGGCTACACCTTC. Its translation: CASSFLIRPNRLGYTF.

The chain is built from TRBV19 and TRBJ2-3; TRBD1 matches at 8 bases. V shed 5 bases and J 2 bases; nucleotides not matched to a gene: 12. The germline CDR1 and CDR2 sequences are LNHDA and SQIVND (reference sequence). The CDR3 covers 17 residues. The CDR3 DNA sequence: TGTGCCAGTAGTGCAACTCAACAGGGGGAGATCACAGATACGCAGTATTTT. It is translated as CASSATQQGEITDTQYF. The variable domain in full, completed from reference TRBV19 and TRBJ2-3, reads DGGITQSPKYLFRKEGQNVTLSCEQNLNHDAMYWYRQDPGQGLRLIYYSQIVNDFQKGDIAEGYSVSREKKESFPLTVTSAQKNPTAFYLCASSATQQGEITDTQYFGPGTRLTVL.

The CDR3 DNA sequence: TGTGCCAGTAGTACGATTACCCCCACGGGGTCCACCGGGGAGCTGTTTTTT. Translation: CASSTITPTGSTGELFF. The chain links TRBV19 to TRBJ2-2, with TRBD2 as a possible D gene (5 bases). V was clipped by 4 bases and J by 4 bases, with 19 bases between them. Germline CDR1 LNHDA, CDR2 SQIVND (reference sequence). The CDR3 extends over 17 amino acids.

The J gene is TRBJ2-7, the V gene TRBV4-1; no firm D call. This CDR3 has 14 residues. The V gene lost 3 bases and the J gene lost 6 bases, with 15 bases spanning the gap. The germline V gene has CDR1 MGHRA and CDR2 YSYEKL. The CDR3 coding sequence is TGCGCCAGCAGCCACGACATCTTATCTTCCGAGCAGTACTTC. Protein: CASSHDILSSEQYF.